This T cell receptor beta chain was recovered during a study of T cells expressing NK-cell markers. Turning to the study itself: Sequencing of TCR beta repertoires drew on sorted CD3+CD56+NKG2C+, CD3+CD56+NKG2C- and CD3+CD56-NKG2C+ T cells.

Following a re-call of the 5' RACE reads, TCRdb has one entry per CDR3 protein and lacks DNA. The repertoire table contains 550,000 to 600,000 distinct CDR3 sequences. This CDR3 comprises 14 residues. Germline V lookup: CDR1 SGHRS, CDR2 YFSETQ. The chain couples TRBV5-1 to TRBJ2-3; lacking DNA, the TRBD2 call made by TCRdb goes unchecked. The sequence was collected from a man younger than 35 in good health. Sequencing used blood T cells: a sorted CD56 or NKG2C T cell subset, CD4+ or CD8+ T cells, or bulk PBMC T cells (not recorded which). This CDR3 is CASSSSEASDTQYF. The complete variable domain, with remaining parts taken from reference TRBV5-1 and TRBJ2-3, reads KAGVTQTPRYLIKTRGQQVTLSCSPISGHRSVSWYQQTPGQGLQFLFEYFSETQRNKGNFPGRFSGRQFSNSRSEMNVSTLELGDSALYLCASSSSEASDTQYFGPGTRLTVL.